The 28 T cell receptor beta chains below were found in one sample sequenced in a study of human T cells and chemical hapten exposure. TCRdb reanalysed the RACE reads using MiXCR and keeps one entry per CDR3 protein. The repertoire has 150,000 to 200,000 distinct CDR3 sequences, 25% to 30% of them found once; the top ten carry 2.1%. Time point described: patch test 3, about 24 weeks after DPC sensitization. Treatment defined: therapeutic diphenylcyclopropenone sensitization with weekly scalp DPC. Sequenced material: whole blood, taken in connection with sensitization to the hapten diphenylcyclopropenone (DPC). The receptors stem from a woman under 30 with alopecia areata. Some clones in this sample may be carry-over from other donors' samples.

The rearrangement joins TRBV7-2 to TRBJ1-1; 7 bases line up with TRBD1. Germline lookup yields CDR1 SGHTA and CDR2 FQGNSA. With 6 bases clipped from V and 8 bases from J, the junction kept 6 bases outside the gene matches. The CDR3 runs to 12 residues. The CDR3 region is CASRLRGGEAFF. The CDR3 DNA reads as TGTGCCAGCAGACTCAGGGGGGGCGAAGCTTTCTTT.

This clonotype was detected a few times. The J gene is TRBJ2-1, the V gene TRBV5-1, with a possible D match to TRBD1 (5 bases). Germline V lookup: CDR1 SGHRS, CDR2 YFSETQ. V lost 3 bases and J 9 bases, leaving 22 bases between the germline ends. The CDR3 extends over 16 amino acids. Here the CDR3 reads CASSYSQGAGFTEQFF. The CDR3 DNA reads as TGCGCCAGCAGCTACTCCCAAGGGGCCGGTTTTACTGAGCAGTTCTTC.

The chain recombines TRBV7-2 with TRBJ1-2, with 7 bases aligning to TRBD1. This CDR3 has 15 residues. CDR1 and CDR2 (germline): SGHTA, FQGNSA. J was trimmed by 4 bases and V by 1 base; bases with no gene match: 6. CDR3 in DNA: TGTGCCAGCAGCTTAGTCCAGGGACAGACCTATGGCTACACCTTC. Its translation: CASSLVQGQTYGYTF. The variable domain in full, with the rest retrieved from reference TRBV7-2 and TRBJ1-2, is GAGVSQSPSNKVTEKGKDVELRCDPISGHTALYWYRQSLGQGLEFLIYFQGNSAPDKSGLPSDRFSAERTGGSVSTLTIQRTQQEDSAVYLCASSLVQGQTYGYTFGSGTRLTVV.

This sequence joins TRBV2 and TRBJ1-1, with unresolved D. V was cut by 4 bases and J by 0 bases, with 9 bases left in between. The germline V gene encodes CDR1 SNHLY and CDR2 FYNNEI. The CDR3 loop spans 14 amino acids. The CDR3 DNA follows: TGTGCCAGCAGTGTGCGGCAGTTGAACACTGAAGCTTTCTTT. Amino acid sequence: CASSVRQLNTEAFF.

V gene TRBV12-5 combines with J gene TRBJ1-6; no firm D call. Trimming shortened V by 5 bases and J by 6 bases, and 5 bases separated the two germline ends. Germline V CDR1 and CDR2: LGHNT, FRNRAP. The CDR3 runs to 12 residues. The CDR3 protein is CASGDGNSPLHF. DNA for the CDR3: TGTGCTAGTGGTGACGGTAATTCACCCCTCCACTTT.

This clonotype was detected only a few times. The chain uses TRBV20-1 and TRBJ2-7, with 8 bases fitting TRBD2. This CDR3 has 15 residues. Germline V gene lookup returns CDR1 DFQATT and CDR2 SNEGSKA (reference sequence). The V and J ends lost 3 bases and 1 base, in that order; junction bases with no gene match: 8. The CDR3 DNA reads TGCAGTGCTAGCCTACGACTAGCGTTGTCCTACGAGCAGTACTTC. This translates into CSASLRLALSYEQYF.

This rearrangement joins TRBV27 to TRBJ1-5; D unclear. Germline CDR1 reads MNHEY; CDR2 reads SMNVEV (reference sequence). Deletions cut 2 bases from V and 5 bases from J, with 13 bases between. The CDR3 contains 15 residues. The CDR3 spells CASSLAGHRYQPQHF. DNA of the CDR3: TGTGCCAGCAGTTTAGCGGGCCATCGGTATCAGCCCCAGCATTTT.

This clonotype was recorded only once. The CDR3 DNA reads as TGTGCCAGCAGTCCTACATCTAATACGCAGTATTTT. This gives the protein CASSPTSNTQYF. The chain employs TRBV27 and TRBJ2-3; D unresolved. The germline gives CDR1 MNHEY, CDR2 SMNVEV (reference sequence). The CDR3 has 12 amino acids. Trimming removed 5 bases from V and 7 bases from J, with 10 bases in between.

V gene TRBV7-8 combines with J gene TRBJ2-5, with D possibly TRBD1 on 6 matching bases. Trimming shortened V by 0 bases and J by 5 bases, and 10 bases separated the two germline ends. The germline CDR1 and CDR2 sequences are SGHVS and FQNEAQ. CDR3 size: 14 residues. This chain's CDR3 is CASSLAHRVETQYF. The CDR3 nucleotides are TGTGCCAGCAGCTTAGCACACAGGGTTGAGACCCAGTACTTC. The variable domain in full, completed from reference TRBV7-8 and TRBJ2-5, reads GAGVSQSPRYKVAKRGQDVALRCDPISGHVSLFWYQQALGQGPEFLTYFQNEAQLDKSGLPSDRFFAERPEGSVSTLKIQRTQQEDSAVYLCASSLAHRVETQYFGPGTRLLVL.

This clonotype showed up just a few times. This chain joins TRBV30 and TRBJ2-5; D is ambiguous. The CDR3 runs 12 residues. The V gene lost 2 bases and the J gene lost 5 bases, with 9 bases spanning the gap. Germline-derived CDR1 and CDR2 are GTSNPN and SVGIG (reference sequence). CDR3 bases: TGTGCCTGGAGTCCGGGCCGGGAGACCCAGTACTTC. Translating it yields CAWSPGRETQYF.

V and J are TRBV5-1 and TRBJ1-3; D is unclear. Germline V lookup: CDR1 SGHRS, CDR2 YFSETQ. The CDR3 is 14 residues long. Trimming stripped 0 bases from V and 0 bases from J, with 4 bases between. CDR3 sequence (DNA): TGCGCCAGCAGCTTGGCTGCCTCTGGAAACACCATATATTTT. Protein: CASSLAASGNTIYF. Complete variable domain (other parts from reference TRBV5-1 and TRBJ1-3): KAGVTQTPRYLIKTRGQQVTLSCSPISGHRSVSWYQQTPGQGLQFLFEYFSETQRNKGNFPGRFSGRQFSNSRSEMNVSTLELGDSALYLCASSLAASGNTIYFGEGSWLTVV.

The J gene is TRBJ2-7, the V gene TRBV11-2; D remains unclear. The CDR3 extends over 18 amino acids. Germline loops: CDR1 SGHAT, CDR2 FQNNGV. V shed 1 base and J shed 0 bases, with 19 bases lying between them. CDR3 coding DNA: TGTGCCAGCAGCTTAGGGAGAGAGGCTTCCCCTAGCTCCTACGAGCAGTACTTC. It yields the protein CASSLGREASPSSYEQYF.

The chain recombines TRBV29-1 with TRBJ2-3, with a weak D call TRBD2 (5 bases). The germline CDR1 and CDR2 sequences are SQVTM and ANQGSEA. V lost 7 bases to trimming and J lost 1 base, with 12 bases between them. The CDR3 spans 13 residues. The CDR3 here is CSADYPGTDTQYF. DNA for the CDR3: TGCAGCGCCGACTATCCTGGCACAGATACGCAGTATTTT.

This clonotype has a count of ten or more. This chain joins TRBV5-1 and TRBJ1-1; TRBD1 is a possible D gene (5 bases). The CDR3 spans 16 residues. V gave up 0 bases and J gave up 0 bases, with 12 bases separating them. Germline V gives CDR1 SGHRS, CDR2 YFSETQ. CDR3 sequence reads: CASSLGLGQVNTEAFF. For the CDR3, the DNA is TGCGCCAGCAGCTTGGGCCTAGGACAAGTGAACACTGAAGCTTTCTTT.

This clonotype came up a few times. The V gene is TRBV5-6, the J gene TRBJ2-7; possibly TRBD1 for D (6 bases). CDR3 length: 18 residues. V was pared by 4 bases and J by 6 bases, with 29 bases between. CDR1 and CDR2 from the germline V gene are SGHDT and YYEEEE. Written as DNA, the CDR3 is TGTGCCAGCAGCGTGTTCCGGGACACCGGCCCACTACTACGCGAGCAGTACTTC. It codes for CASSVFRDTGPLLREQYF.

This clonotype was seen many times. This sequence joins TRBV11-2 and TRBJ1-1; a weak D match, TRBD1 (5 bases). There are 15 residues in the CDR3. In germline, CDR1 is SGHAT, CDR2 FQNNGV. The V end was cut by 1 base, the J end by 0 bases, with 9 bases between. The CDR3 is CASSLAAGLNTEAFF. CDR3 bases: TGTGCCAGCAGCTTAGCGGCAGGGCTGAACACTGAAGCTTTCTTT.

The chain has TRBV4-3 and TRBJ2-7; either TRBD1 or TRBD2 may fit D (5 bases each). V was shortened by 4 bases and J by 0 bases, with 13 bases between the two germline ends. CDR3 length equals 15 residues. CDR1 is LGHNA, CDR2 YSLEER, per germline. CDR3 nucleotides: TGCGCCAGCAGCCTCAGGGTGGGGAGCTCCTACGAGCAGTACTTC. It codes for CASSLRVGSSYEQYF.

The chain employs TRBV4-1 and TRBJ2-7; maybe TRBD2 (6 bases). CDR3 length equals 17 residues. In germline, CDR1 is MGHRA, CDR2 YSYEKL. The V end was cut by 1 base, the J end by 1 base, with 17 bases between. The DNA of the CDR3 is TGCGCCAGCAGCCAAGGGGTTGCAGGTGGGACTTCCTACGAGCAGTACTTC. Translation: CASSQGVAGGTSYEQYF.

The sample holds a few counts of this clonotype. This chain connects TRBV28 to TRBJ2-7; weak D call: TRBD2 (5 bases). Trimming stripped 4 bases from V and 3 bases from J, with 10 bases between. CDR3 length: 13 residues. The V gene's germline CDR1 is MDHEN and CDR2 SYDVKM. CDR3 in DNA: TGTGCCAGCAGTTCGGGGATAAACTACGAGCAGTACTTC. Encoded protein: CASSSGINYEQYF.

This clonotype has just a few counts. The CDR3 DNA reads as TGTGCCAGCAGTCCCCTTGGAAGCGGGAGACGAGAGACCCAGTACTTC. Its protein is CASSPLGSGRRETQYF. The chain carries TRBV27 and TRBJ2-5, with 8 bases lining up with TRBD2. Unmatched junction bases numbered 12, after V lost 5 bases and J lost 4 bases. This CDR3 contains 16 residues. In germline, CDR1 is MNHEY, CDR2 SMNVEV (reference sequence).

This chain uses TRBV29-1 with TRBJ2-1, with 9 bases aligning to TRBD2. Per the germline V gene, CDR1 is SQVTM and CDR2 is ANQGSEA. The CDR3 loop spans 14 amino acids. Trimming removed 4 bases from V and 9 bases from J; junction bases left unmatched: 10. The CDR3 DNA reads as TGCAGCGTTGTTTCCCCTAGCGGGATCGGTGAGCAGTTCTTC. Its protein product is CSVVSPSGIGEQFF.

A few counts support this clonotype. This chain uses TRBV7-3 with TRBJ2-3, with 11 bases fitting TRBD2. Trimming at V came to 2 bases and at J to 1 base, leaving 2 bases not matched to a gene. The CDR3 extends over 16 amino acids. Germline V lookup: CDR1 SGHTA, CDR2 FQGTGA. CDR3 sequence: CASSLLAGGGTDTQYF. The CDR3 coding sequence is TGTGCCAGCAGCTTACTAGCGGGGGGAGGCACAGATACGCAGTATTTT. Using reference TRBV7-3 and TRBJ2-3 for the parts outside the CDR3, the full variable domain is GAGVSQTPSNKVTEKGKYVELRCDPISGHTALYWYRQSLGQGPEFLIYFQGTGAADDSGLPNDRFFAVRPEGSVSTLKIQRTERGDSAVYLCASSLLAGGGTDTQYFGPGTRLTVL.

This rearrangement joins TRBV6-2 or TRBV6-3 to TRBJ2-7, with D possibly being TRBD2 (5 bases). Germline lookup yields CDR1 MNHEY and CDR2 SVGEGT. This CDR3 has 12 residues. V shed 6 bases and J shed 10 bases, with 16 bases lying between them. CDR3 bases: TGTGCCAGCAGATCGGGAAGGGAATCTCAGTACTTC. Its protein product is CASRSGRESQYF.

This clonotype was counted only a few times. This chain joins TRBV9 and TRBJ2-5; D is unclear. There are 13 residues in the CDR3. The V and J ends lost 0 bases and 4 bases respectively, with 7 bases between them. Germline V gene lookup returns CDR1 SGDLS and CDR2 YYNGEE. The CDR3: CASSVGAGETQYF. CDR3 DNA sequence: TGTGCCAGCAGCGTAGGCGCCGGAGAGACCCAGTACTTC.

CDR3 sequence reads: CASKRRRGAEETQYF. The CDR3 bases are TGCGCCAGCAAACGGAGGCGGGGGGCCGAAGAGACCCAGTACTTC. The chain recombines TRBV5-1 with TRBJ2-5; 8 bases are shared with TRBD2. The CDR3 extends over 15 amino acids. CDR1 is SGHRS and CDR2 is YFSETQ in the germline V gene. V lost 6 bases and J lost 3; bases outside the gene matches: 10.

This clonotype was observed a handful of times. The chain uses TRBV18 and TRBJ2-7; 7 nucleotides agree with TRBD1. The trim removed 4 bases at V and 7 bases at J, leaving 7 bases unmatched. Germline V gene sequence: CDR1 KGHSH, CDR2 LQKENI. CDR3 length: 13 amino acids. CDR3 bases: TGTGCCAGCTCACACAGACAGGGAGAGGAGCAGTACTTC. It yields the protein CASSHRQGEEQYF.

Details on this clonotype: One end of the junction varies from germline; a read error may be responsible. The genes are TRBV12-3 or TRBV12-4 and TRBJ2-3; 10 bases fit TRBD2. There are 17 residues in the CDR3. The CDR3 is CASTPKAGGLSTDTQCF. The CDR3 DNA is TGTGCCAGCACCCCTAAAGCGGGGGGGCTAAGCACAGATACGCAGTGTTTT.

This clonotype was seen many times. The chain has TRBV6-2 or TRBV6-3 and TRBJ2-7; TRBD1 agrees at 9 bases. The V and J ends lost 8 bases and 5 bases, in that order; junction bases with no gene match: 10. The CDR3 consists of 14 residues. Germline loops: CDR1 MNHEY, CDR2 SVGEGT. The DNA for the CDR3 is TGTGCCAGCGGAACAGGGGGCAGGATGAACGAGCAGTACTTC. Translating it yields CASGTGGRMNEQYF.